The clone carrying this T cell receptor beta chain was found a few times. A single record per CDR3 protein comes from TCRdb applying MiXCR to the 5' RACE reads. The data contain 450,000 to 650,000 distinct CDR3 sequences, roughly 15% of them singletons. The record originates from a study of identical twins. Among all donors, each was a healthy Caucasian. V was trimmed by 3 bases and J by 6 bases, leaving 11 bases between them. The CDR3 runs 13 residues. Germline values: CDR1 DFQATT, CDR2 SNEGSKA (reference sequence). These same records also appear under a second study, on yellow fever vaccine responses in identical twins.

The origin of this receptor is a woman aged 18-30 years in good health. Sequencing input: CD4+ T cells sorted from blood. The chain carries TRBV20-1 and TRBJ2-2; weak D call: TRBD2 (7 bases). The CDR3 coding sequence is TGCAGTGCTAGGGGCGGGGGCGCCGGGGAGCTGTTTTTT. Translating it yields CSARGGGAGELFF.